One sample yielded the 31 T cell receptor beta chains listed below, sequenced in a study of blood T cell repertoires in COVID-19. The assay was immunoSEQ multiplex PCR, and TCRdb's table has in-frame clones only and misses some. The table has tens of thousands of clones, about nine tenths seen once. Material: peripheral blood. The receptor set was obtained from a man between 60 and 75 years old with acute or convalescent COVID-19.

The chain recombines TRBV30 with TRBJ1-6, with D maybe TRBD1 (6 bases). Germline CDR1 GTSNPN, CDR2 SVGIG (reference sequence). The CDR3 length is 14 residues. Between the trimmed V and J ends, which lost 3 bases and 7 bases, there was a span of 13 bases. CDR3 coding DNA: TGTGCCTGGAGGTCCACAGGGTACAATTCACCCCTCCACTTT. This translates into CAWRSTGYNSPLHF.

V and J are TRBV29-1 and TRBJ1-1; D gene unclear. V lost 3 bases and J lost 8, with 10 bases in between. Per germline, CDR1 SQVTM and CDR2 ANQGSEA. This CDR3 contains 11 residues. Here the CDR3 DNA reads TGCAGCGTTGAGGGCCCTTTGGAAGCTTTCTTT. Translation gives CSVEGPLEAFF. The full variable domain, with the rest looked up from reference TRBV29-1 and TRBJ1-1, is SAVISQKPSRDICQRGTSLTIQCQVDSQVTMMFWYRQQPGQSLTLIATANQGSEATYESGFVIDKFPISRPNLTFSTLTVSNMSPEDSSIYLCSVEGPLEAFFGQGTRLTVV.

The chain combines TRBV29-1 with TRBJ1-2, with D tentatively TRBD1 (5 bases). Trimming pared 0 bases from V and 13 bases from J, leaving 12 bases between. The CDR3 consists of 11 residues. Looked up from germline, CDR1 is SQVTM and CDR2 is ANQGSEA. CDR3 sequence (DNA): TGCAGCGTTGAAGATGGCAGGGATGTCACCTTC. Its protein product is CSVEDGRDVTF.

CDR3: CASSQDRGHNTGELFF. CDR3 DNA: TGTGCCAGCAGCCAAGATCGAGGACACAACACCGGGGAGCTGTTTTTT. The chain employs TRBV4-2 and TRBJ2-2; D might be TRBD1 (5 bases). This CDR3 has 16 residues. Germline V gene sequence: CDR1 LGHNA, CDR2 YNFKEQ. Trimming stripped 0 bases from V and 2 bases from J, with 10 bases between.

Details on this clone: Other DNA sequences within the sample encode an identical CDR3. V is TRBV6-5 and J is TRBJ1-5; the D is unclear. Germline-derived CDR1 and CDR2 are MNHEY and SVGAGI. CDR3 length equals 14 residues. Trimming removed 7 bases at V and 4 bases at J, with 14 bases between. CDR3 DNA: TGTGCCAGCACGCCCCAGGATGGTAATCAGCCCCAGCATTTT. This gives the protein CASTPQDGNQPQHF.

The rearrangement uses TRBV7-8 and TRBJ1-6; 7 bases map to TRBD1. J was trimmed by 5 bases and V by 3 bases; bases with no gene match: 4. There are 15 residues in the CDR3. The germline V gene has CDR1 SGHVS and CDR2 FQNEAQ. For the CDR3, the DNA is TGTGCCAGCAGCTTCGACGGGACAGATAATTCACCCCTCCACTTT. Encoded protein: CASSFDGTDNSPLHF.

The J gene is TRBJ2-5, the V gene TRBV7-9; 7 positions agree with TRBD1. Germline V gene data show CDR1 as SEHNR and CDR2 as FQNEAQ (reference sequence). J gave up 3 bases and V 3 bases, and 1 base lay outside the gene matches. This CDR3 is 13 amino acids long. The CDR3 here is CASSFTGEETQYF. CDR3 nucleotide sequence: TGTGCCAGCAGCTTCACAGGGGAAGAGACCCAGTACTTC.

The CDR3 spells CASSLINRDGYTF. The CDR3 DNA follows: TGCGCCAGCAGCCTTATCAACAGGGATGGCTACACCTTC. The chain is built from TRBV4-1 and TRBJ1-2; D perhaps matches TRBD1 (6 bases). This CDR3 comprises 13 residues. Germline-derived CDR1 and CDR2 are MGHRA and YSYEKL. V was trimmed by 4 bases and J by 6 bases, leaving 12 bases between them.

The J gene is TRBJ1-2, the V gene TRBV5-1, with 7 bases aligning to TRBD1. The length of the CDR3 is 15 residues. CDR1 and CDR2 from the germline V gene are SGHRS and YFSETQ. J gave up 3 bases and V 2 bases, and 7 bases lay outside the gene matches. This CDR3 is CASSLTQGGHYGYTF. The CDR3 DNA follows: TGCGCCAGCAGCTTAACCCAGGGGGGCCACTATGGCTACACCTTC.

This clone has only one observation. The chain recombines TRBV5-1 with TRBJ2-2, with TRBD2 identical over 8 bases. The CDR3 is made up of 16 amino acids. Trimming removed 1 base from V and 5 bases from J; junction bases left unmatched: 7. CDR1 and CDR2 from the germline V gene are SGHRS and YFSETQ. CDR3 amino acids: CASSLKAGGRTGELFF. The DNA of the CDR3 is TGCGCCAGCAGCTTGAAGGCGGGGGGCAGGACCGGGGAGCTGTTTTTT.

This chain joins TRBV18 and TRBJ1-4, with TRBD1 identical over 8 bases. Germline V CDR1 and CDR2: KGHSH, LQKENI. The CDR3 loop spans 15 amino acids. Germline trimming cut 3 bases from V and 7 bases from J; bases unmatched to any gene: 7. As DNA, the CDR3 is TGTGCCAGCTCACCGGAGACAGGGGTTGGTGAAAAACTGTTTTTT. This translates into CASSPETGVGEKLFF.

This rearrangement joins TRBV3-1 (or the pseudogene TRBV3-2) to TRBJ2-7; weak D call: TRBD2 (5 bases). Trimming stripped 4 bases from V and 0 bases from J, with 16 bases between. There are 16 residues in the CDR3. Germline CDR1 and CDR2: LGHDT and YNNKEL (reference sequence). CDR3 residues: CASSPTRDGISYEQYF. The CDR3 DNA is TGTGCCAGCAGCCCCACCCGAGACGGGATCTCCTACGAGCAGTACTTC.

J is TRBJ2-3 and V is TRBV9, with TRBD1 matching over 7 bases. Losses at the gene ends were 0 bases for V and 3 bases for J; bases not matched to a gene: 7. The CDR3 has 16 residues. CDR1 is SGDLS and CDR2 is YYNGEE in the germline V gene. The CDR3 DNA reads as TGTGCCAGCAGCGTAGCTAGCTACAGGGGAACAGATACGCAGTATTTT. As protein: CASSVASYRGTDTQYF.

The CDR3 DNA sequence: TGTGCCAGCAGTGGTATACTAGCGGGGGGGTACAATGAGCAGTTCTTC. It yields the protein CASSGILAGGYNEQFF. This sequence joins TRBV2 and TRBJ2-1, with 13 bases matching TRBD2. J gave up 4 bases and V 4 bases, and 4 bases lay outside the gene matches. The CDR3 spans 16 residues. Germline V gene data show CDR1 as SNHLY and CDR2 as FYNNEI.

The CDR3 DNA follows: TGCGCCAGCAGCTTTGGGGGCCAGGATGAAAAACTGTTTTTT. It yields the protein CASSFGGQDEKLFF. The chain employs TRBV5-1 and TRBJ1-4; maybe TRBD1 (6 bases). The CDR3 spans 14 residues. Germline loops: CDR1 SGHRS, CDR2 YFSETQ. The V gene lost 2 bases and the J gene lost 6 bases, with 11 bases spanning the gap.

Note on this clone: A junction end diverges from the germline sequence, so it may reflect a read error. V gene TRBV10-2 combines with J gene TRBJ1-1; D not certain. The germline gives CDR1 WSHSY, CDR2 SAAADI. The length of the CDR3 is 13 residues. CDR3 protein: CASSERSNAEAFF. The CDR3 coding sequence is TGCGCCAGCAGTGAGCGGTCGAACGCTGAAGCTTTCTTT.

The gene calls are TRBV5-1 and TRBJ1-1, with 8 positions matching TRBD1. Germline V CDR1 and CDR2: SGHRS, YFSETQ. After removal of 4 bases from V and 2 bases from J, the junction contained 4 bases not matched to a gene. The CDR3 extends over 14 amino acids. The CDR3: CASSHGTGNTEAFF. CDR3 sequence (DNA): TGCGCCAGCAGCCATGGGACAGGTAACACTGAAGCTTTCTTT.

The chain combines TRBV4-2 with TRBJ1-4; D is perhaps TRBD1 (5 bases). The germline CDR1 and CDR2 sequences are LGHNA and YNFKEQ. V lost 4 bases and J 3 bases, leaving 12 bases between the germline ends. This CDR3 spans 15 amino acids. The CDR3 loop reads CASSLQGQSNEKLFF. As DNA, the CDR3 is TGTGCCAGCAGCCTCCAGGGTCAGTCTAATGAAAAACTGTTTTTT.

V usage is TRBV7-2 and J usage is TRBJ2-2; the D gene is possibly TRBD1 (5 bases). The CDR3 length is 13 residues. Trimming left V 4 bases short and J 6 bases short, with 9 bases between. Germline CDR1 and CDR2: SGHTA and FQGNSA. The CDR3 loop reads CASSSRTPGELFF. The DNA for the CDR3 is TGTGCCAGCAGCTCCCGGACACCCGGGGAGCTGTTTTTT.

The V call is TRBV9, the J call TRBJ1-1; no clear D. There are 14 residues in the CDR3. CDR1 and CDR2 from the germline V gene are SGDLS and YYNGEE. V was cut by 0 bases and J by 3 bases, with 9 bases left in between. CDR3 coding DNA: TGTGCCAGCAGCGTAGAGAGAGAGCACACTGAAGCTTTCTTT. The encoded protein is CASSVEREHTEAFF. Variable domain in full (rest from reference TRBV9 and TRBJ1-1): DSGVTQTPKHLITATGQRVTLRCSPRSGDLSVYWYQQSLDQGLQFLIQYYNGEERAKGNILERFSAQQFPDLHSELNLSSLELGDSALYFCASSVEREHTEAFFGQGTRLTVV.

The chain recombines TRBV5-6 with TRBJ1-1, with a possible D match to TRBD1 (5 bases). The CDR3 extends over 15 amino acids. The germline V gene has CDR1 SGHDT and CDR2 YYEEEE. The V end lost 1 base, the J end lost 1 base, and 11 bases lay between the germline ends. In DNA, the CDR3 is TGTGCCAGCAGCTTGAGGGGTCCTGGGAACACTGAAGCTTTCTTT. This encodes CASSLRGPGNTEAFF. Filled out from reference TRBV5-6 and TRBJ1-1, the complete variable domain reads DAGVTQSPTHLIKTRGQQVTLRCSPKSGHDTVSWYQQALGQGPQFIFQYYEEEERQRGNFPDRFSGHQFPNYSSELNVNALLLGDSALYLCASSLRGPGNTEAFFGQGTRLTVV.

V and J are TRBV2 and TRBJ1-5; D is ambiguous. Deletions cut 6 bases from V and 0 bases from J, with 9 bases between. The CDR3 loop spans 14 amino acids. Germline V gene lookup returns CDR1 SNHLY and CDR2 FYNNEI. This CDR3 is CASRNTLSNQPQHF. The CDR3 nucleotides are TGTGCCAGCAGGAACACCCTTAGCAATCAGCCCCAGCATTTT.

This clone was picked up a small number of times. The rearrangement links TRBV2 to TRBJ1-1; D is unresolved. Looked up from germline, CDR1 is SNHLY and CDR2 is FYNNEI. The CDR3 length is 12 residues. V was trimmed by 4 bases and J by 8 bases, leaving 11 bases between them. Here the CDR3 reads CASSVEGWEAFF. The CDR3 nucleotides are TGTGCCAGCAGTGTGGAGGGCTGGGAAGCTTTCTTT.

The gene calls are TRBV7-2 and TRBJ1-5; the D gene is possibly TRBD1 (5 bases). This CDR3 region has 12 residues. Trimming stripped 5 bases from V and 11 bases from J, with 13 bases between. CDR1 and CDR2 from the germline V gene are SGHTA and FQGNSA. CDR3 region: CASSPGGVAQHF. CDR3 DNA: TGTGCCAGCAGCCCCGGGGGGGTGGCCCAGCATTTT.

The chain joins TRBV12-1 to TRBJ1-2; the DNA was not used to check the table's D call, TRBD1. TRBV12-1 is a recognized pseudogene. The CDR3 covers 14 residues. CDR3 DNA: TGTGCCAGCCGTCCTCAGGGTTTTAACTATGGCTACACCTTC. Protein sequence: CASRPQGFNYGYTF.

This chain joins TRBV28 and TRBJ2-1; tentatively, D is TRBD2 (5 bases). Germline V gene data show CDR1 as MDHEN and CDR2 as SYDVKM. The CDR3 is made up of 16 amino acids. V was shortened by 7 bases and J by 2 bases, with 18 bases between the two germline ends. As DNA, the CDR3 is TGTGCCAGCATCCGAACCGGGGTACCGACCTACAATGAGCAGTTCTTC. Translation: CASIRTGVPTYNEQFF.

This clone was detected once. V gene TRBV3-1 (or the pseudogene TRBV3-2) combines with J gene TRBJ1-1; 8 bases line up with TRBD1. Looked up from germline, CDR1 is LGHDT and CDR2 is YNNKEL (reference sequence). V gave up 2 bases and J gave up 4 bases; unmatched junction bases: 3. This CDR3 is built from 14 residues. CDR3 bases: TGTGCCAGCAGCCAACCCGGACAGGGCACTGAAGCTTTCTTT. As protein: CASSQPGQGTEAFF.

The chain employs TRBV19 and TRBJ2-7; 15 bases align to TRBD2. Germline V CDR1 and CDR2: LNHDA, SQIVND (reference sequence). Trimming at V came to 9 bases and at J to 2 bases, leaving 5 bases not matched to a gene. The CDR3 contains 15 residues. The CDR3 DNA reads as TGTGCCAGCGGGACTAGCGGGGGGCCAACCTACGAGCAGTACTTC. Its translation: CASGTSGGPTYEQYF.

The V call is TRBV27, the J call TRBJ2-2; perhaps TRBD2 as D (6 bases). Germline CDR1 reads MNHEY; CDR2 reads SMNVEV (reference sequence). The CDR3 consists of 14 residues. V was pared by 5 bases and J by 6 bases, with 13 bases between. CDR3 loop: CASSAAGGPGELFF. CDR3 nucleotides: TGTGCCAGCAGTGCAGCCGGGGGACCCGGGGAGCTGTTTTTT.

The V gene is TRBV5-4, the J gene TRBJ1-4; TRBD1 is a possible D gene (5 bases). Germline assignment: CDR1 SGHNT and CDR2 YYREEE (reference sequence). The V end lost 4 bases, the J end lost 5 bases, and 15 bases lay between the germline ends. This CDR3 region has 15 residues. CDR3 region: CASSPGGLSNEKLFF. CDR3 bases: TGTGCCAGCAGCCCGGGGGGGTTGTCGAATGAAAAACTGTTTTTT.

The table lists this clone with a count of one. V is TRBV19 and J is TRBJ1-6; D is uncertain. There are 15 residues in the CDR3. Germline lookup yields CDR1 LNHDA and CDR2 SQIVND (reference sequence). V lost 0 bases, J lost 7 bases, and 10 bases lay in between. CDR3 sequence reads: CASSIDQHVNSPLHF. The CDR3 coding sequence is TGTGCCAGTAGTATAGATCAACACGTCAATTCACCCCTCCACTTT.